Following are 21 T cell receptor beta chains from one sample sequenced in a study of vaccination effects on CD4 cells after COVID-19. Their antigen targets remain unknown. The data were produced by immunoSEQ multiplex PCR, yet TCRdb's version contains in-frame clones alone and is incomplete. The sample lists about 66,000 clones, 74% seen once, with under 2.5% in the top ten. Following culture for approximately 11 days, CD4+ T cells were isolated. Two-dose vaccination with either BNT162b2 or mRNA-1273 was given to the participants. The source material was CD4+ T cells from PBMCs cultured without peptide, sampled after COVID-19 vaccination. The receptors shown here come from a human donor who received a COVID-19 vaccine.

The chain joins TRBV20-1 to TRBJ1-2, with 7 positions matching TRBD1. CDR3 length equals 11 residues. Germline V CDR1 and CDR2: DFQATT, SNEGSKA (reference sequence). The CDR3 spells CRRQGLDGYTF. The CDR3 bases are TGCAGGCGACAGGGACTGGATGGCTACACCTTC.

The CDR3 spells CASSRAGYGYTF. Here the CDR3 DNA reads TGTGCCAGTAGCCGAGCTGGCTATGGCTACACCTTC. The chain is built from TRBV19 and TRBJ1-2; D is unclear. The V gene lost 6 bases and the J gene lost 4 bases, with 9 bases spanning the gap. The CDR3 spans 12 residues. Germline assignment: CDR1 LNHDA and CDR2 SQIVND (reference sequence).

This chain joins TRBV24-1 and TRBJ2-7; D ambiguous. Trimming took 9 bases from V and 5 from J, leaving 22 bases between them. The CDR3 sequence is 15 residues long. Germline V CDR1 and CDR2: KGHDR, SFDVKD. Here the CDR3 reads CATGGLRPVGNEQYV. The CDR3 region has the DNA TGTGCCACCGGCGGTCTCCGTCCGGTGGGCAACGAGCAGTACGTC.

V is TRBV7-3 and J is TRBJ1-2; a possible D gene is TRBD1 (5 bases). Germline CDR1 reads SGHTA; CDR2 reads FQGTGA. Trimming took off 4 bases at V and 2 bases at J, with 11 bases between the two ends. This CDR3 spans 14 amino acids. DNA of the CDR3: TGTGCCAGCAGCTCAGGACAACCGAACTATGGCTACACCTTC. Protein product: CASSSGQPNYGYTF.

This clone was recorded a few times. This chain joins TRBV6-6 and TRBJ2-1; the match to TRBD2 covers 10 bases. Germline V gene data show CDR1 as MNHNY and CDR2 as SVGAGI (reference sequence). The CDR3 loop spans 16 amino acids. With V trimmed by 5 bases and J by 7 bases, 11 bases remained unmatched. The chain's CDR3 is CASSTPLAGAINEQFF. The CDR3 DNA sequence: TGTGCCAGCAGTACCCCCCTAGCGGGGGCGATTAATGAGCAGTTCTTC.

The gene calls are TRBV7-2 and TRBJ2-2; D might be TRBD1 or TRBD2, each matching 6 bases. There are 16 residues in the CDR3. V was pared by 3 bases and J by 4 bases, with 15 bases between. Germline V lookup: CDR1 SGHTA, CDR2 FQGNSA. The CDR3 loop reads CASSFTGTVSTGELFF. DNA for the CDR3: TGTGCCAGCAGCTTCACAGGGACTGTAAGCACCGGGGAGCTGTTTTTT.

The rearrangement uses TRBV6-4 and TRBJ2-3; D gene ambiguous. V lost 5 bases and J 0 bases, leaving 12 bases between the germline ends. The CDR3 runs 15 residues. The germline V gene has CDR1 MRHNA and CDR2 SNTAGT. Here the CDR3 DNA reads TGTGCCAGCAGTTTTCGGCCTGCTAGCACAGATACGCAGTATTTT. It translates to CASSFRPASTDTQYF.

This clone was recorded only once. The chain recombines TRBV4-3 with TRBJ1-5, with D perhaps TRBD1 (5 bases). The V end lost 4 bases, the J end lost 4 bases, and 17 bases lay between the germline ends. This CDR3 comprises 16 residues. Germline V gene data show CDR1 as LGHNA and CDR2 as YSLEER. The CDR3 DNA is TGCGCCAGCAGCCCCCAGCTAAGGGGAGCTAATCAGCCCCAGCATTTT. It is translated as CASSPQLRGANQPQHF.

This clone was seen only a few times. CDR3 residues: CASSEHRDRFVPFF. The DNA of the CDR3 is TGTGCCAGTAGTGAGCACCGGGACAGGTTTGTGCCGTTCTTC. The rearrangement links TRBV19 to TRBJ2-1, with TRBD1 identical over 8 bases. Germline V gene sequence: CDR1 LNHDA, CDR2 SQIVND (reference sequence). V gave up 5 bases and J gave up 15 bases; unmatched junction bases: 15. The CDR3 consists of 14 residues.

The J gene is TRBJ1-4, the V gene TRBV6-5; D is unresolved. Deletions cut 6 bases from V and 4 bases from J, with 9 bases between. CDR3 length: 13 residues. Germline V lookup: CDR1 MNHEY, CDR2 SVGAGI. The CDR3, as DNA: TGTGCCAGCAGCTACGGGATTAATGAAAAACTGTTTTTT. Encoded protein: CASSYGINEKLFF.

This clone was picked up a small number of times. V and J are TRBV2 and TRBJ1-5; 11 bases are shared with TRBD1. The CDR3 contains 15 residues. Per the germline V gene, CDR1 is SNHLY and CDR2 is FYNNEI. V dropped 4 bases and J dropped 1; count of bases not matched to a gene: 0. The CDR3 coding sequence is TGTGCCAGCAGTGGGACAGGGGGCAGCAATCAGCCCCAGCATTTT. It yields the protein CASSGTGGSNQPQHF.

The CDR3 sequence: CASSLDGGGGSYNEQFF. CDR3 nucleotides: TGTGCCAGCAGCTTAGATGGCGGGGGGGGGAGCTACAATGAGCAGTTCTTC. This rearrangement joins TRBV7-2 to TRBJ2-1; 9 bases match TRBD2. The length of the CDR3 is 17 residues. Germline assignment: CDR1 SGHTA and CDR2 FQGNSA. The ends lost 1 base at V and 3 bases at J; junction bases unmatched: 7. Full variable domain (missing parts from reference TRBV7-2 and TRBJ2-1): GAGVSQSPSNKVTEKGKDVELRCDPISGHTALYWYRQSLGQGLEFLIYFQGNSAPDKSGLPSDRFSAERTGGSVSTLTIQRTQQEDSAVYLCASSLDGGGGSYNEQFFGPGTRLTVL.

The gene calls are TRBV30 and TRBJ2-2; D unclear. V lost 2 bases and J 4 bases, leaving 8 bases between the germline ends. The length of the CDR3 is 13 residues. Germline CDR1 and CDR2: GTSNPN and SVGIG (reference sequence). CDR3 protein: CAWSRQSTGELFF. The CDR3 bases are TGTGCCTGGAGTCGCCAGAGCACCGGGGAGCTGTTTTTT. Full variable domain (missing parts from reference TRBV30 and TRBJ2-2): SQTIHQWPATLVQPVGSPLSLECTVEGTSNPNLYWYRQAAGRGLQLLFYSVGIGQISSEVPQNLSASRPQDRQFILSSKKLLLSDSGFYLCAWSRQSTGELFFGEGSRLTVL.

V and J are TRBV11-3 and TRBJ2-3; D is ambiguous. V was pared by 3 bases and J by 2 bases, with 3 bases between. The CDR3 runs 12 residues. The germline V gene has CDR1 SGHNT and CDR2 YENEEA. The DNA of the CDR3 is TGTGCCAGCAGCTTGAACACAGATACGCAGTATTTT. This codes for CASSLNTDTQYF.

This clone was seen repeatedly, ten times or more. V is TRBV2 and J is TRBJ1-5; 7 nucleotides align to TRBD1. The CDR3 is made up of 15 amino acids. Trimming removed 7 bases from V and 2 bases from J; junction bases left unmatched: 8. Germline V gives CDR1 SNHLY, CDR2 FYNNEI. Here the CDR3 DNA reads TGTGCCAGCACCTCGGGGACAGCTGGCAATCAGCCCCAGCATTTT. This translates into CASTSGTAGNQPQHF.

V usage is TRBV7-9 and J usage is TRBJ1-1; D gene uncertain. In germline, CDR1 is SEHNR, CDR2 FQNEAQ (reference sequence). Trimming cost V 9 bases and J 4 bases, with 15 bases left between them. The CDR3 has 13 amino acids. CDR3: CASRPRGSTEAFF. The CDR3 region has the DNA TGTGCCAGTCGGCCCCGAGGAAGCACTGAAGCTTTCTTT.

This sequence joins TRBV7-8 and TRBJ2-3; D is uncertain. Trimming took off 3 bases at V and 8 bases at J, with 15 bases between the two ends. This CDR3 comprises 14 residues. Germline CDR1 and CDR2: SGHVS and FQNEAQ. The CDR3 here is CASSLTDGYLTQYF. CDR3 coding DNA: TGTGCCAGCAGCTTGACGGATGGATATCTTACGCAGTATTTT.

This clone has more than one count but fewer than ten. This chain connects TRBV30 to TRBJ2-7; the D gene is possibly TRBD1 (6 bases). The V end was cut by 2 bases, the J end by 2 bases, with 7 bases between. The CDR3 length is 12 residues. The germline gives CDR1 GTSNPN, CDR2 SVGIG (reference sequence). CDR3 residues: CAWSRDTYEQYV. The CDR3 region has the DNA TGTGCCTGGAGTCGGGACACCTACGAGCAGTACGTC.

The chain joins TRBV25-1 to TRBJ1-1; D uncertain. The V gene's germline CDR1 is MGHDK and CDR2 SYGVNS. V was cut by 7 bases and J by 3 bases, with 9 bases left in between. This CDR3 has 12 residues. The CDR3 DNA follows: TGTGCCAGCACTGCAGGCTACACTGAAGCTTTCTTT. It specifies CASTAGYTEAFF.

The J gene is TRBJ1-3, the V gene TRBV6-5; 9 bases map to TRBD1. The CDR3 totals 15 residues. CDR1 and CDR2 (germline): MNHEY, SVGAGI. V shed 6 bases, J shed 3 bases, and the junction held 6 bases outside the gene matches. CDR3 in amino acids: CASSRTGDSGNTIYF. In DNA, the CDR3 is TGTGCCAGCAGCCGGACAGGGGACAGTGGAAACACCATATATTTT.

DNA of the CDR3: TGTGCCAGCAGTCCTGGGACAGGGTATTCACCCCTCCACTTT. Its translation: CASSPGTGYSPLHF. The chain has TRBV6-5 and TRBJ1-6; 9 nucleotides line up with TRBD1. V was clipped by 5 bases and J by 8 bases; unmatched bases: 4. Germline V lookup: CDR1 MNHEY, CDR2 SVGAGI. The CDR3 covers 14 residues.